This T cell receptor (beta chain) was sequenced during a study of cytomegalovirus exposure and HLA in healthy donors. Primers: 60 Vbeta forward and 13 Jbeta reverse. Repertoires were generated with immunoSEQ multiplex PCR, while TCRdb's copy carries only in-frame clones and drops some. The sample records some 150,000 clones, roughly 80% being singletons. Notes on the study in general: Some V segments, TRBV6-2 and TRBV6-3 among them, were indistinguishable and were therefore excluded. A later analysis reported that several of the most significant clusters appeared to be linked to common viral pathogens, among them Epstein-Barr virus. It is likely that the observed cluster of highly shared sequence variants was a sequencing artifact.

The CDR3 loop spans 15 amino acids. Germline V gives CDR1 SGHNT, CDR2 YYREEE (reference sequence). V shed 4 bases and J shed 0 bases, with 13 bases lying between them. To note about this clone: The antigen remains undetermined.

This sequence joins TRBV5-4 and TRBJ1-2; D ambiguous. Material: PBMCs. This sequence originates from a man aged 40-50 years in good health and CMV-seronegative. The CDR3 reads CASSILGGTNYGYTF. DNA of the CDR3: TGTGCCAGCAGCATTCTTGGAGGGACTAACTATGGCTACACCTTC.